This passage covers 27 T cell receptor beta chains from one sample sequenced in a study of blood T cell repertoires in COVID-19. Repertoires were generated with immunoSEQ multiplex PCR, while TCRdb's copy carries only in-frame clones and drops some. The table records about 81,000 clones, over 75% of them present only once. The material sequenced was peripheral blood. The receptors here all came from a woman aged 70 to 79 with acute or convalescent COVID-19.

V gene TRBV18 combines with J gene TRBJ2-7; 11 bases are a match to TRBD1. J was trimmed by 6 bases and V by 2 bases; bases with no gene match: 0. The CDR3 sequence is 13 residues long. Germline lookup yields CDR1 KGHSH and CDR2 LQKENI. CDR3 protein: CASSPGQGAEQYV. The CDR3 DNA follows: TGTGCCAGCTCACCAGGACAGGGGGCCGAGCAGTACGTC.

The chain employs TRBV28 and TRBJ2-7; D possibly corresponds to TRBD1 (7 bases). The CDR3 runs 15 residues. V was shortened by 3 bases and J by 3 bases, with 15 bases between the two germline ends. CDR1 is MDHEN, CDR2 SYDVKM, per germline. The DNA for the CDR3 is TGTGCCAGCAGTTTGTCAGGGGGGTTAGACTACGAGCAGTACGTC. This gives the protein CASSLSGGLDYEQYV.

The chain combines TRBV5-1 with TRBJ2-1; TRBD1 agrees at 7 bases. The germline gives CDR1 SGHRS, CDR2 YFSETQ. Trimming at V came to 4 bases and at J to 7 bases, leaving 8 bases not matched to a gene. The CDR3 length is 14 residues. CDR3 in DNA: TGCGCCAGCAGCCTGCAGACAGGGTCAAATGAGCAGTTCTTC. This translates into CASSLQTGSNEQFF.

The chain uses TRBV24-1 and TRBJ2-3; the D gene is possibly TRBD2 (7 bases). CDR1 is KGHDR, CDR2 SFDVKD, per germline. The ends were cut back, 1 base at V and 1 base at J, with 14 bases in the middle. The CDR3 covers 17 residues. The CDR3 DNA reads as TGTGCCACCAGTGATTTCGGTGTGGGGGGGCGCACAGATACGCAGTATTTT. As protein: CATSDFGVGGRTDTQYF.

As to this clone: This specimen includes other DNA sequences encoding the same CDR3. J is TRBJ2-2 and V is TRBV24-1; a possible D gene is TRBD1 (6 bases). V lost 7 bases and J lost 3, with 11 bases in between. Germline lookup yields CDR1 KGHDR and CDR2 SFDVKD. This CDR3 region has 14 residues. CDR3 amino acids: CATRKQGDTGELFF. The CDR3 DNA reads TGTGCCACCAGGAAACAGGGAGACACCGGGGAGCTGTTTTTT.

V and J are TRBV28 and TRBJ1-3, with D maybe TRBD1 (6 bases). This CDR3 contains 14 residues. With 8 bases removed from V and 4 bases from J, the gap between germline ends came to 15 bases. Germline CDR1 and CDR2: MDHEN and SYDVKM. The CDR3: CASGTVQGGNTIYF. The CDR3 DNA reads as TGTGCCAGCGGCACAGTACAGGGAGGAAACACCATATATTTT. The complete variable domain, with remaining parts taken from reference TRBV28 and TRBJ1-3, reads DVKVTQSSRYLVKRTGEKVFLECVQDMDHENMFWYRQDPGLGLRLIYFSYDVKMKEKGDIPEGYSVSREKKERFSLILESASTNQTSMYLCASGTVQGGNTIYFGEGSWLTVV.

The gene calls are TRBV7-9 and TRBJ1-2; perhaps TRBD1 as D (6 bases). Germline V gives CDR1 SEHNR, CDR2 FQNEAQ (reference sequence). Between the trimmed V and J ends, which lost 7 bases and 7 bases, there was a span of 22 bases. CDR3 length: 15 amino acids. The CDR3 DNA sequence: TGTGCCAGCACCCCCCTTTTGGGGGCCCATCTTGGCTACACCTTC. Amino acids: CASTPLLGAHLGYTF.

The rearrangement links TRBV7-2 to TRBJ2-3; 13 bases are a match to TRBD2. CDR1 and CDR2 (germline): SGHTA, FQGNSA. The CDR3 length is 17 residues. Trimming at V came to 2 bases and at J to 0 bases, leaving 2 bases not matched to a gene. The CDR3 region is CASSLRTSGGSTDTQYF. CDR3 nucleotide sequence: TGTGCCAGCAGCTTACGGACTAGCGGGGGTAGCACAGATACGCAGTATTTT. The entire variable domain, with the rest obtained from reference TRBV7-2 and TRBJ2-3, is as follows: GAGVSQSPSNKVTEKGKDVELRCDPISGHTALYWYRQSLGQGLEFLIYFQGNSAPDKSGLPSDRFSAERTGGSVSTLTIQRTQQEDSAVYLCASSLRTSGGSTDTQYFGPGTRLTVL.

The V and J genes are TRBV19 and TRBJ2-1; 7 bases are a match to TRBD2. CDR1 LNHDA and CDR2 SQIVND come from the germline V gene (reference sequence). With V trimmed by 9 bases and J by 2 bases, 13 bases remained unmatched. This CDR3 is 16 amino acids long. The CDR3 spells CASLGTSSGAYNEQFF. CDR3 DNA sequence: TGTGCCAGCCTAGGGACTTCTAGCGGAGCCTACAATGAGCAGTTCTTC.

This clone came up once. The chain carries TRBV28 and TRBJ1-2; 7 positions agree with TRBD1. There are 13 residues in the CDR3. Germline values: CDR1 MDHEN, CDR2 SYDVKM. V shed 5 bases and J 9 bases; nucleotides not matched to a gene: 9. The CDR3 reads CASSRGTDESYTF. The CDR3, as DNA: TGTGCCAGCAGTCGGGGGACAGATGAGAGCTACACCTTC.

This clone was counted a single time. This chain joins TRBV5-1 and TRBJ1-1; 8 nucleotides line up with TRBD1. The V gene end was trimmed by 4 bases and the J gene end by 1 base; junction bases not matched to a gene: 3. Germline lookup yields CDR1 SGHRS and CDR2 YFSETQ. The CDR3 consists of 14 residues. The CDR3: CASSRTGQNTEAFF. DNA of the CDR3: TGCGCCAGCAGCCGGACAGGGCAGAACACTGAAGCTTTCTTT.

V is TRBV13 and J is TRBJ1-2; D unclear. CDR1 and CDR2 (germline): PRHDT, FYEKMQ (reference sequence). The V and J ends lost 0 bases and 0 bases respectively, with 11 bases between them. The length of the CDR3 is 16 residues. Here the CDR3 DNA reads TGTGCCAGCAGCTTAGGCCTAATGCGCCCTAACTATGGCTACACCTTC. Amino acids: CASSLGLMRPNYGYTF.

This rearrangement joins TRBV15 to TRBJ2-3, with D perhaps matching TRBD1 (5 bases). Trimming left V 0 bases short and J 7 bases short, with 23 bases between. The CDR3 loop spans 18 amino acids. The germline gives CDR1 LNHNV, CDR2 YYDKDF (reference sequence). In DNA, the CDR3 is TGTGCCACCAGCAGAGATCTAGTAACAGGTTCGATCAGTTATACGCAGTATTTT. Translation gives CATSRDLVTGSISYTQYF.

The rearrangement uses TRBV2 and TRBJ2-1; D is undetermined. The CDR3 runs to 15 residues. Germline CDR1 reads SNHLY; CDR2 reads FYNNEI. Between the trimmed V and J ends, which lost 4 bases and 0 bases, there was a span of 10 bases. Here the CDR3 reads CASSVFSSSYNEQFF. Written as DNA, the CDR3 is TGTGCCAGCAGTGTCTTTTCGAGCTCCTACAATGAGCAGTTCTTC.

The chain employs TRBV29-1 and TRBJ2-7; D might be TRBD1 (5 bases). The CDR3 runs 11 residues. V was cut by 7 bases and J by 2 bases, with 9 bases left in between. CDR1 and CDR2 from the germline V gene are SQVTM and ANQGSEA. The CDR3 sequence is CSAETAYEQYV. The CDR3 region has the DNA TGCAGCGCCGAGACAGCCTACGAGCAGTACGTC.

J is TRBJ1-2 and V is TRBV7-2; no clear D. The germline V gene has CDR1 SGHTA and CDR2 FQGNSA. This CDR3 has 14 amino acids. V shed 4 bases and J shed 8 bases, with 17 bases lying between them. The CDR3, as DNA: TGTGCCAGCAGCTCGTACGGGAACCAGGAAGGCTACACCTTC. As protein: CASSSYGNQEGYTF.

J is TRBJ1-4 and V is TRBV19, with TRBD1 identical over 8 bases. The germline CDR1 and CDR2 sequences are LNHDA and SQIVND (reference sequence). The CDR3 runs 16 residues. With 6 bases clipped from V and 4 bases from J, the junction kept 10 bases outside the gene matches. CDR3: CASSRGDRTHNEKLFF. CDR3 nucleotides: TGTGCCAGTAGCCGGGGGGACAGGACCCATAATGAAAAACTGTTTTTT.

J is TRBJ2-5 and V is TRBV6-5, with 7 bases aligning to TRBD1. The V gene's germline CDR1 is MNHEY and CDR2 SVGAGI. The CDR3 consists of 15 residues. The V and J ends lost 5 bases and 1 base, in that order; junction bases with no gene match: 7. The CDR3 reads CASSTNWDSQETQYF. In DNA form, the CDR3 reads TGTGCCAGCAGTACTAACTGGGACAGCCAAGAGACCCAGTACTTC.

The rearrangement uses TRBV6-5 and TRBJ1-1; D gene unclear. Trimming pared 0 bases from V and 1 base from J, leaving 9 bases between. The germline V gene has CDR1 MNHEY and CDR2 SVGAGI. The CDR3 has 15 residues. CDR3 DNA sequence: TGTGCCAGCAGTTACTCGAGTACTGGGAACACTGAAGCTTTCTTT. Protein: CASSYSSTGNTEAFF.

A remark on this clone: At one end, the junction sequence differs from germline, possibly due to a read error. This chain links TRBV28 with TRBJ1-3; 7 bases agree with TRBD1. The CDR3 loop spans 15 amino acids. The germline V gene encodes CDR1 MDHEN and CDR2 SYDVKM. CDR3: CASSLTGTRPLLLGF. The CDR3 DNA sequence: TGTGCCAGCAGTTTGACAGGGACACGTCCTCTCTTATTAGGTTTT.

J is TRBJ1-3 and V is TRBV3-1 (or the pseudogene TRBV3-2), with D unclear. The CDR3 extends over 13 amino acids. The V gene's germline CDR1 is LGHDT and CDR2 YNNKEL (reference sequence). Trimming shortened V by 4 bases and J by 9 bases, and 13 bases separated the two germline ends. This CDR3 is CASSRSQKTTIYF. CDR3 in DNA: TGTGCCAGCAGCCGGAGTCAGAAAACCACCATATATTTT.

The gene calls are TRBV24-1 and TRBJ2-3; TRBD2 is a possible D gene (5 bases). This CDR3 contains 14 residues. Trimming stripped 5 bases from V and 2 bases from J, with 10 bases between. Germline V gene lookup returns CDR1 KGHDR and CDR2 SFDVKD. Here the CDR3 DNA reads TGTGCCACCAGTGGAACAGACTACACAGATACGCAGTATTTT. Its protein product is CATSGTDYTDTQYF.

This sequence joins TRBV5-6 and TRBJ1-2; D gene uncertain. Trimming took off 0 bases at V and 3 bases at J, with 15 bases between the two ends. The V gene's germline CDR1 is SGHDT and CDR2 YYEEEE. The CDR3 totals 16 residues. The CDR3 loop reads CASSLGAGDYYYGYTF. The CDR3 bases are TGTGCCAGCAGCTTGGGGGCGGGCGACTATTACTATGGCTACACCTTC.

This clone came up once. This chain joins TRBV27 and TRBJ2-3; TRBD1 might be the D (6 bases). This CDR3 comprises 18 residues. The germline CDR1 and CDR2 sequences are MNHEY and SMNVEV (reference sequence). V gave up 4 bases and J gave up 0 bases, with 20 bases separating them. The CDR3: CASSSLLGGGSSTDTQYF. DNA of the CDR3: TGTGCCAGCAGTTCACTACTTGGGGGCGGGTCTAGCACAGATACGCAGTATTTT.

The chain combines TRBV2 with TRBJ1-2; 11 bases line up with TRBD1. V lost 0 bases and J lost 8; bases outside the gene matches: 8. Germline values: CDR1 SNHLY, CDR2 FYNNEI. The CDR3 has 16 residues. The CDR3 DNA is TGTGCCAGCAGTGAAGCGGGACGGACAGGGGGCTTGGGCTACACCTTC. Translated: CASSEAGRTGGLGYTF.

This clone was found once. The J gene is TRBJ1-1, the V gene TRBV5-1, with 9 bases matching TRBD1. The junction had 5 bases not matched to a gene; V was cut back by 2 bases and J by 0 bases. CDR3 length: 16 residues. CDR1 and CDR2 from the germline V gene are SGHRS and YFSETQ. The CDR3 protein is CASSLQGAHMNTEAFF. The CDR3 bases are TGCGCCAGCAGCTTACAGGGGGCCCATATGAACACTGAAGCTTTCTTT.

The chain couples TRBV14 to TRBJ2-1, with 10 bases lining up with TRBD2. CDR1 and CDR2 (germline): SGHDN, FVKESK. V dropped 3 bases and J dropped 7; count of bases not matched to a gene: 12. The CDR3 sequence is 17 residues long. CDR3 in amino acids: CASSQDKLAGLHNEQFF. CDR3 nucleotide sequence: TGTGCCAGCAGCCAGGATAAACTAGCGGGATTACATAATGAGCAGTTCTTC.